The clone carrying this T cell receptor (beta chain) occurred a few times. The antigen is undetermined. These data come from a study of beta chain features in type 1 diabetes. Findings and caveats of the study: There was a moderate but significant shortening of TCRB CDR3s in all four CD4+ subsets of Type 1 diabetes patients.

The isolated RNA, all of it, was reverse transcribed, so expressed TCRB transcripts were what got sequenced. TCRdb's table, derived via immunoSEQ multiplex PCR, lists solely in-frame clones and lacks some. The table lists about 140,000 clones, 6.5% to 8.5% of them singletons. This CDR3 is built from 13 residues. V was shortened by 0 bases and J by 6 bases, with 9 bases between the two germline ends. CDR1 GTSNPN and CDR2 SVGIG come from the germline V gene (reference sequence). The gene calls are TRBV30 and TRBJ1-5; no clear D gene. Sequencing was performed on central memory CD4+ T cells from blood. This receptor was taken from a woman in her 30s in good health. The CDR3 sequence is CAWSVHSGQPQHF. For the CDR3, the DNA is TGTGCCTGGAGTGTACATTCGGGTCAGCCCCAGCATTTT.